This T cell receptor (beta chain) derives from a study of tumor-infiltrating lymphocytes in primary liver carcinoma (dated by TCRdb to 2016 to 2017). With respect to the entire study: Of the five patients (three men and two women, aged 30 to 69 years), four had hepatocellular carcinoma and one had combined HCC and intrahepatic cholangiocarcinoma. The five patients had tumors of stage T1-T3 N0M0, with maximum diameters ranging from about 4 to 11 cm. Each sample produced roughly 3.5 to 7.13 million productive TCRbeta reads, and read depth showed no significant difference between tissue types. Across five regions of each liver tumor, along with adjacent normal tissue and blood, the study brought together TCRbeta repertoire sequencing, expression microarrays and whole-exome sequencing. A total of roughly 35 specimens from 5 patients, comprising 25 or so tumor regions, 5 adjacent noncancerous liver tissues and 5 peripheral blood samples, were covered by TCRbeta repertoire sequencing. To link TCRbeta repertoire diversity with the local molecular phenotype, the approximately 23 tumor region samples were profiled using Agilent mRNA microarrays. Reproducibility between technical replicate repertoires was high, with correlation coefficients above 0.98 and mean shared-clone rates about 0.89. Overall study outcomes, separate from this receptor: Compared with blood, tumors had a significantly larger share of the repertoire taken up by the top 250 clones (p = 0.039). Just about 7.5-25% of top clones turned up in all five regions of a tumor, which suggests spatial heterogeneity among tumor-infiltrating T cells. Since the samples were bulk and unsorted, there was no way to compare CD4+ and CD8+ T cell repertoires. Because only the TCR beta chain was sequenced and unpaired alpha chains were not captured, true repertoire diversity is likely underestimated. Consistent with antigen-driven expansion, pairs of tumor regions showed higher repertoire overlap (mean about 36%) than either tumor-adjacent pairs (about 17%) or tumor-blood pairs (around 14%). The study included only four to six patients, and the authors note findings should be validated in a larger study.

Remarks on this clonotype: Its recognized antigen is unknown. Per-base qualities were not stored, and no clone one base away is much larger.

TCRbeta-specific cDNA was reverse-transcribed from around 500 ng total RNA using a constant-region primer and ProtoScript II reverse transcriptase. Construction of the TCRbeta libraries relied on three nested rounds of multiplex PCR, following a slightly modified ARM-PCR procedure. Each of the first two PCR rounds ran for around 10 cycles using multiplex TRBV1-TRBV30 forward primers together with a Cbeta reverse primer. A final 25-cycle PCR with Deep VentR polymerase added sample barcodes and Illumina adapters. Before sequencing, amplicons of 200-500 bp were gel-purified using a QIAquick gel extraction kit. An Illumina HiSeq 2500 was used to sequence the TCRbeta amplicons with 250-bp paired-end reads. On the study's bioinformatics: Reads were quality-trimmed with Trimmomatic v0.33, and paired reads were merged with FLASH v1.2.11 to recover full CDR3 sequences. V, D and J germline segments were assigned to the rearranged TCRbeta sequences by MiGEC v1.2.1b. VDJtools v1.0.0 computed clonotype statistics and Shannon-Wiener diversity indices. Except for diversity analysis, only each sample's 250 most abundant clonotypes were used in subsequent analyses to reduce sampling bias. TCRdb took the public reads, trimmed them with fastp at Q25, ran MiXCR for clone calling and kept in-frame beta chains. Every CDR3 protein is listed once, alongside the most common genes and DNA of its rows. Here the V and J calls rest on TCRdb's processing, not on the authors' analysis. For this sample the table gives roughly 120,000 distinct CDR3 sequences, of which under 65% were detected only once. Roughly 8% of the sample lies in the top ten.

Without any cell sorting, total RNA and DNA were extracted together from 20-30 mg of bulk tissue using the AllPrep DNA/RNA mini kit. Between late 2015 and March 2016, a handful of patients in China with histopathologically diagnosed primary liver carcinoma had their tumors surgically resected. At the time of sampling, the patients were treatment-naive and had chronic HBV infection. Five spatially separated regions were sampled from each tumor: the superior, inferior, left-lateral and right-lateral poles, plus the tumor centre. More than 90% viable tumor cells were found by histology in every tumor sample. Pieces of fresh tumor and adjacent tissue were cut in half, with one half kept in RNAlater at -80 degrees C and the other half sent for histology. Spanning cysteine to phenylalanine, the CDR3 consists of 22 amino acids. The kept DNA is CDR3 alone, 66 bases in frame from the first base. The V and J ends are trimmed by 0 bases and 1 base, leaving 30 bases between them. The germline V gene (reference sequence) gives CDR1 as GTSNPN and CDR2 as SVGIG.

This receptor was identified in a woman aged 55-75 years with primary liver carcinoma and hepatitis B virus infection. The rearranged chain carries TRBV30 and TRBJ2-2; the D call is tentative, TRBD1 or TRBD2, as each matches 5 bases. Input material: liver tumor tissue from sampling region 3. Reading the label with the study, this specimen's cell subset or site is: tumor region T3, left-lateral pole. The nucleotide sequence reads as follows: TGTGCCTGGAGTGTAAGAGGGGTCCCGGGACGTCCCCCTAGGGTGAACACCGGGGAGCTGTTTTTT. It translates as CAWSVRGVPGRPPRVNTGELFF.